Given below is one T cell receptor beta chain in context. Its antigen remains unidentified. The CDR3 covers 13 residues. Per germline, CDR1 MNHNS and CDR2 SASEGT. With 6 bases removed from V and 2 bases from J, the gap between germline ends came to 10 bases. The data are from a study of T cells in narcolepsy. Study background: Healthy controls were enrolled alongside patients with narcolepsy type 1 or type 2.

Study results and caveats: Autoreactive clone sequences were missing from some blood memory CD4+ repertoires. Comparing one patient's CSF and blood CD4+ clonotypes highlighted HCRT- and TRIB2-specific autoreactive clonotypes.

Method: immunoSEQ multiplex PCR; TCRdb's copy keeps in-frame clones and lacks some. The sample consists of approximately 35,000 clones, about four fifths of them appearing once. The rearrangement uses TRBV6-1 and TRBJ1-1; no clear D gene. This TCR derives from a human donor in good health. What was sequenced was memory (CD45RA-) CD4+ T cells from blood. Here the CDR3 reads CASREDGNTEAFF. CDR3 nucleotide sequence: TGTGCCAGCAGAGAGGACGGAAACACTGAAGCTTTCTTT.